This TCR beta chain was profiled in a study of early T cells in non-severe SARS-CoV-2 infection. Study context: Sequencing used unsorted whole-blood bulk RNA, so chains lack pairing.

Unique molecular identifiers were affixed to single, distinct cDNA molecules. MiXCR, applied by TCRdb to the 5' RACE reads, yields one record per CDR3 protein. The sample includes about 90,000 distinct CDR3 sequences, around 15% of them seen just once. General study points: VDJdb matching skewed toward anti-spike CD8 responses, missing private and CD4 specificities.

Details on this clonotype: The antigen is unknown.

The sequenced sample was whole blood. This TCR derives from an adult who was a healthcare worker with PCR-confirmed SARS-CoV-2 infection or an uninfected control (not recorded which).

CDR3 residues: CASSVPLTSGRAEENTQYF. The DNA for the CDR3 is TGTGCCAGCAGCGTCCCACTTACTAGCGGGAGGGCCGAGGAGAATACGCAGTATTTT. The V and J genes are TRBV28 and TRBJ2-3, with TRBD2 matching over 13 bases. The length of the CDR3 is 19 residues. Germline V gene sequence: CDR1 MDHEN, CDR2 SYDVKM. V lost 6 bases to trimming and J lost 7 bases; unmatched junction nucleotides: 19.